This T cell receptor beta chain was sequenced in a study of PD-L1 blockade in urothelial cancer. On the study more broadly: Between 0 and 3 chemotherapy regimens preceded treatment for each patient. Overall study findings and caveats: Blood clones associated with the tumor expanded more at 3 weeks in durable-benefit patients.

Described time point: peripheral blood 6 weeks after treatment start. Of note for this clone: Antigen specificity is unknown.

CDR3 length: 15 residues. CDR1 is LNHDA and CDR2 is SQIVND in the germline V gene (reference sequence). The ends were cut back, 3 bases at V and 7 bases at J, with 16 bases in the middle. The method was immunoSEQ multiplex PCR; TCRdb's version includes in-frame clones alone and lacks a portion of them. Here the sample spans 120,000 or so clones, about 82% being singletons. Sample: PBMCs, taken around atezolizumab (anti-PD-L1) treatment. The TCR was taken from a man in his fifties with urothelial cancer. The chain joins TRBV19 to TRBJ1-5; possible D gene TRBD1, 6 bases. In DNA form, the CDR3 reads TGTGCCAGTAGTATCCCTTCTCAGGGGAGACAGCCCCAGCATTTT. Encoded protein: CASSIPSQGRQPQHF.